This T cell receptor beta chain was obtained from a study of blood T cell repertoires in COVID-19. On the study more broadly: COVID-19 samples, acute and convalescent, were from the United States, Italy and Spain.

Data came from immunoSEQ multiplex PCR; TCRdb stores just in-frame clones and leaves some out. The table has about 150,000 clones, 85% to 90% seen once. Germline values: CDR1 MNHEY, CDR2 SVGAGI. The CDR3 has 15 amino acids. V lost 7 bases and J 4 bases, leaving 17 bases between the germline ends. The TCR was taken from a man aged 45-65 years with active COVID-19. The sample taken for sequencing was peripheral blood. The rearrangement links TRBV6-5 to TRBJ1-5, with TRBD1 as a possible D gene (6 bases). Here the CDR3 reads CASNPQGRGNQPQHF. CDR3 bases: TGTGCCAGCAACCCTCAGGGGAGGGGGAATCAGCCCCAGCATTTT.